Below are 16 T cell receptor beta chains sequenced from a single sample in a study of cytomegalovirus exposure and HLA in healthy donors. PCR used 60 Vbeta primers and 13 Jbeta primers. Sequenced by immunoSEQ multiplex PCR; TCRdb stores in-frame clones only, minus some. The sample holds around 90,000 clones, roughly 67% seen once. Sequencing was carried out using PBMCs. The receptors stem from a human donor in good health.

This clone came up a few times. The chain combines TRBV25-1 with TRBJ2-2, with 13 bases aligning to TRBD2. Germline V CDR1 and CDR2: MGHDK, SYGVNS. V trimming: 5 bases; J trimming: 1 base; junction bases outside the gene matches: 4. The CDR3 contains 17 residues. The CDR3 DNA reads TGTGCCAGCAGTCAGACTAGCGGGGGGATGAACACCGGGGAGCTGTTTTTT. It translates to CASSQTSGGMNTGELFF.

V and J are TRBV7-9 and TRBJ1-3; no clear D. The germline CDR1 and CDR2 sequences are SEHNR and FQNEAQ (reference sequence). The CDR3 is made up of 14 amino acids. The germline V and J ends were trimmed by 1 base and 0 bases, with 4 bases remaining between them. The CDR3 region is CASSLVASGNTIYF. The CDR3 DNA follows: TGTGCCAGCAGCTTAGTGGCCTCTGGAAACACCATATATTTT.

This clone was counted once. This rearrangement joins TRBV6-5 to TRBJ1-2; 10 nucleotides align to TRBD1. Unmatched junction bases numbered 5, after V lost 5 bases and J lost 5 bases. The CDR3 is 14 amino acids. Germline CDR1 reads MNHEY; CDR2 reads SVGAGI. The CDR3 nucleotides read TGTGCCAGCAGTGTAGGGACAGGGGCTTATGGCTACACCTTC. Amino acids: CASSVGTGAYGYTF.

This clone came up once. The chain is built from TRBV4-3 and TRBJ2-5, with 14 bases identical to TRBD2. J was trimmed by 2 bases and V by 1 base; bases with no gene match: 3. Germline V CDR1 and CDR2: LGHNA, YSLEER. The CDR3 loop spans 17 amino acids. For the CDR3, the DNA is TGCGCCAGCAGCCAAGGGGGACTAGCGGGGGATCAAGAGACCCAGTACTTC. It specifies CASSQGGLAGDQETQYF.

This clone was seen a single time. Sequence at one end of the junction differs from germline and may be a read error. CDR3 DNA: TGTGCCAGCGGCTTCAATAGAGGAGATACGCAGTATTTT. It yields the protein CASGFNRGDTQYF. The chain uses TRBV7-6 and TRBJ2-3; the D is unclear. The CDR3 is 13 residues long. Per germline, CDR1 SGHVS and CDR2 FNYEAQ.

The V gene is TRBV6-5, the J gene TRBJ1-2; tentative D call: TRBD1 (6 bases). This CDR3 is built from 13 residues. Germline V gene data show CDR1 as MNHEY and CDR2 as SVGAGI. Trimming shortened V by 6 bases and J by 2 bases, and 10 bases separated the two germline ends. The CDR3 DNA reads TGTGCCAGCAGCCTACAGGGAAACTATGGCTACACCTTC. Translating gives CASSLQGNYGYTF.

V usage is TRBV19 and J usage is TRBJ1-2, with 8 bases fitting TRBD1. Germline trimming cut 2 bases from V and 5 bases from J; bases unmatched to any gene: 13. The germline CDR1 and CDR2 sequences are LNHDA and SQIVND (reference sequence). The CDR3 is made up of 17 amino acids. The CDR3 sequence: CASSISGAGGTLYGYTF. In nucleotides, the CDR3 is TGTGCCAGTAGTATAAGTGGAGCAGGGGGCACCCTTTATGGCTACACCTTC.

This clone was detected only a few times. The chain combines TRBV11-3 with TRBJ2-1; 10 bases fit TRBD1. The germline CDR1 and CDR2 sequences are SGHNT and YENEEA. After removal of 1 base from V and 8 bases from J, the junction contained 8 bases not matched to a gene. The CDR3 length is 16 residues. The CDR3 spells CASSLGGGQGSHEQFF. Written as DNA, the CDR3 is TGTGCCAGCAGCTTAGGGGGGGGACAGGGGTCTCATGAGCAGTTCTTC.

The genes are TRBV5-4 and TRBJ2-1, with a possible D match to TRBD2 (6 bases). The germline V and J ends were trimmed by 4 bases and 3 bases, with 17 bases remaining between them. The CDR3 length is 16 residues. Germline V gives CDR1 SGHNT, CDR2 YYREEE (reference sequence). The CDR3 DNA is TGTGCCAGCAGCCCCGGGGGAGACTATCACTACAATGAGCAGTTCTTC. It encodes CASSPGGDYHYNEQFF.

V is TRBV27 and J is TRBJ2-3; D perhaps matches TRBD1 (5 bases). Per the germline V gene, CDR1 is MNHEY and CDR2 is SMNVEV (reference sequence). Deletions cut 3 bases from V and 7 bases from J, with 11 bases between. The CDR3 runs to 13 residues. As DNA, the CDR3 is TGTGCCAGCAGTTTCAGGGCTGGAAATACGCAGTATTTT. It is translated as CASSFRAGNTQYF.

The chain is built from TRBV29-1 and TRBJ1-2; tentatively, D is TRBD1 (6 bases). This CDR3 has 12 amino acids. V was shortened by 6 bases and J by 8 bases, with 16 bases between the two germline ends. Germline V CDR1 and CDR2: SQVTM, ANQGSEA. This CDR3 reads CSVVQGELGYTF. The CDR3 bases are TGCAGCGTCGTACAGGGAGAGTTGGGCTACACCTTC.

The CDR3 nucleotides read TGTGCCAGCAGTGAAGGTGGCAGGGTTCACACCGGGGAGCTGTTTTTT. This codes for CASSEGGRVHTGELFF. The chain has TRBV2 and TRBJ2-2, with D tentatively TRBD1 (5 bases). Germline CDR1 reads SNHLY; CDR2 reads FYNNEI. The CDR3 runs 16 residues. V lost 1 base and J lost 3, with 12 bases in between. Together with reference TRBV2 and TRBJ2-2, the CDR3 gives the full variable domain: EPEVTQTPSHQVTQMGQEVILRCVPISNHLYFYWYRQILGQKVEFLVSFYNNEISEKSEIFDDQFSVERPDGSNFTLKIRSTKLEDSAMYFCASSEGGRVHTGELFFGEGSRLTVL.

The CDR3 spells CATSVYNSGSTEAFF. CDR3 sequence (DNA): TGTGCCACCAGCGTTTATAATTCGGGGAGTACTGAAGCTTTCTTT. The gene calls are TRBV15 and TRBJ1-1; D is unclear. CDR3 length equals 15 residues. V lost 5 bases and J 5 bases, leaving 18 bases between the germline ends. CDR1 and CDR2 (germline): LNHNV, YYDKDF (reference sequence). Full variable domain (remainder filled in from reference TRBV15 and TRBJ1-1): DAMVIQNPRYQVTQFGKPVTLSCSQTLNHNVMYWYQQKSSQAPKLLFHYYDKDFNNEADTPDNFQSRRPNTSFCFLDIRSPGLGDTAMYLCATSVYNSGSTEAFFGQGTRLTVV.

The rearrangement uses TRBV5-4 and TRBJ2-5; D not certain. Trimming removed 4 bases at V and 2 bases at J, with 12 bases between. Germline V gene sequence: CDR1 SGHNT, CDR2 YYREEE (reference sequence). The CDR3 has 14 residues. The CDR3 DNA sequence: TGTGCCAGCAGCCCGGGTCCACCGCAAGAGACCCAGTACTTC. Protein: CASSPGPPQETQYF.

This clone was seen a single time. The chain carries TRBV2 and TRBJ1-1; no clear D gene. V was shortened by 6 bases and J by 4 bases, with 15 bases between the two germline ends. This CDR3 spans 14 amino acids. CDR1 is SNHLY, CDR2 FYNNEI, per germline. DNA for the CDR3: TGTGCCAGCAGGAAACTTAGGGAGAGCACTGAAGCTTTCTTT. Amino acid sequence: CASRKLRESTEAFF.

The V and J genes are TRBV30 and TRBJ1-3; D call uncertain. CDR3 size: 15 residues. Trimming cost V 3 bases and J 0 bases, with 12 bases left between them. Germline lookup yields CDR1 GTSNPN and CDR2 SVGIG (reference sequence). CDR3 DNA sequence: TGTGCCTGGAGGCGGGGAGGGTACTCTGGAAACACCATATATTTT. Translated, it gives CAWRRGGYSGNTIYF.